This TCR beta chain was documented in a study of identical twins. Template switching, a step in the protocol, added a universal primer site, and cDNA carried unique molecular identifiers. TCRdb re-called the 5' RACE reads through MiXCR, storing one row per CDR3 protein. The repertoire holds more than 650,000 distinct CDR3 sequences, roughly 6.2% seen once, with 1.5% to 2% in the top ten. This clonotype was seen many times. Its matching antigen is unknown. Germline trimming cut 9 bases from V and 8 bases from J; bases unmatched to any gene: 15. The CDR3 has 15 amino acids. Germline V gene lookup returns CDR1 KGHDR and CDR2 SFDVKD. The study, taken as a whole, reports: Those out-of-frame alpha sequences shared by twins showed an excess of low generation probability. Fewer insertions were carried by abundant cord blood beta clonotypes, but none was seen in memory repertoires. Within monozygotic twins, out-of-frame TCR alpha sharing was underestimated by the models.

The material sequenced was naive T cells sorted from blood. This receptor was identified in a man younger than 35 in good health. V and J are TRBV24-1 and TRBJ2-1; 7 bases are a match to TRBD2. CDR3 residues: CATQSVGRAIHEQFF. DNA of the CDR3: TGTGCCACCCAATCCGTAGGGAGGGCGATCCATGAGCAGTTCTTC.